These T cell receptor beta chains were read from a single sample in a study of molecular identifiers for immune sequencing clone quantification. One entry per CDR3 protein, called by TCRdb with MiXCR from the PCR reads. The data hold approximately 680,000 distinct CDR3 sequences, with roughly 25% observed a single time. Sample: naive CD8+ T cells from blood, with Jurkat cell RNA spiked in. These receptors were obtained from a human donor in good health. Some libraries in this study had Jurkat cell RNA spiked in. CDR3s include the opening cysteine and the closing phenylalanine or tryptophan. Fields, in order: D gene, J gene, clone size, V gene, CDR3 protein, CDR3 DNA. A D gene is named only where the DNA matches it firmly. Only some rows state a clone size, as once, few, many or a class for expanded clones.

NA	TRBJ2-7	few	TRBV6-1	CASSEGLSYERYF	TGTGCCAGCAGTGAAGGGTTGAGTTACGAGCGGTACTTC
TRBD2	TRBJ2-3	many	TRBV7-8	CASSPTRAGGADTQYF	TGTGCCAGCAGCCCGACGAGGGCGGGGGGGGCAGATACGCAGTATTTT
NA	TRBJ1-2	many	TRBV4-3	CASSQDWGTQNYGYTF	TGCGCCAGCAGCCAAGATTGGGGCACCCAAAACTATGGCTACACCTTC
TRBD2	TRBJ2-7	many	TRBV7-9	CASSPRTSGGRYEQYF	TGTGCCAGCAGCCCTAGGACTAGCGGAGGGAGGTACGAGCAGTACTTC
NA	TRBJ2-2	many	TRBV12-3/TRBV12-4	CASRLGGELFF	TGTGCCAGCAGATTGGGCGGGGAGCTGTTTTTT
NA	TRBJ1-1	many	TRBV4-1	CASRSGVTEAFF	TGCGCCAGCAGGTCAGGGGTCACTGAAGCTTTCTTT
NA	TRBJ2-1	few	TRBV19	CASSPRDSAYNEQFF	TGTGCCAGTAGTCCCAGGGATAGCGCCTACAATGAGCAGTTCTTC
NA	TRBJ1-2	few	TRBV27	CASSPLGGNYGYTF	TGTGCCAGCAGTCCCCTAGGCGGGAACTATGGCTACACCTTC
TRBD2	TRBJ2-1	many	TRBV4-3	CASSQEREGLHEQFF	TGCGCCAGCAGCCAAGAGCGGGAGGGCCTCCATGAGCAGTTCTTC
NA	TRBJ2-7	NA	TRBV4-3	CASSQALVDYEQYF	TGCGCCAGCAGCCAAGCTCTTGTGGACTACGAGCAGTACTTC
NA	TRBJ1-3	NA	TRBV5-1	CASSGYEGPSGNTTYF	TGCGCCAGCAGCGGGTATGAAGGGCCCTCTGGAAACACCACATATTTT
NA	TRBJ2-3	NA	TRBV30	CAWSGDVGGTDTQYF	TGTGCCTGGAGCGGGGATGTAGGAGGCACAGATACGCAGTATTTT
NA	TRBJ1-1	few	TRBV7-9	CASSPQRGTEAFF	TGTGCCAGCAGCCCTCAAAGGGGCACTGAAGCTTTCTTT
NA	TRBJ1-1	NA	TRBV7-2	CASSLTGNTEASF	TGTGCCAGCAGCTTAACGGGCAACACTGAAGCTTCCTTT
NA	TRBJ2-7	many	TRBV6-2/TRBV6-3	CASSYSGEQYF	TGTGCCAGCAGTTACTCGGGCGAGCAGTACTTC
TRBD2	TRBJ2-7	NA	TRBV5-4	CASSYGLVEQYF	TGTGCCAGCAGCTACGGACTAGTCGAGCAGTACTTC
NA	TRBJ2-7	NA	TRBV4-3	CASSQATAKTYEQYF	TGCGCCAGCAGCCAAGCGACAGCGAAGACCTACGAGCAGTACTTC
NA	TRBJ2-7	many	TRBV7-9	CASIGSGYEQYF	TGTGCCAGCATAGGGTCGGGCTACGAGCAGTACTTC
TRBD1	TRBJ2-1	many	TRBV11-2	CASRPPGTGGHEQFF	TGTGCCAGCAGGCCCCCCGGGACAGGGGGACATGAGCAGTTCTTC
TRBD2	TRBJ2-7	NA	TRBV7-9	CASSRLARDYAQYF	TGTGCCAGCAGCCGGCTCGCCAGGGACTACGCGCAGTACTTC
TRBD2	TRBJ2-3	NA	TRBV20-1	CSARDTSGGWSDTQYF	TGCAGTGCTAGAGATACTAGCGGGGGTTGGTCAGATACGCAGTATTTT
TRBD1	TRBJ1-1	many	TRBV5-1	CASSLAHRGLISNTEAFF	TGCGCCAGCAGCTTGGCCCACAGGGGGCTTATCTCGAACACTGAAGCTTTCTTT
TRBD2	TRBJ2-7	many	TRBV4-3	CASSLPRTSGSYEQYF	TGCGCCAGCAGCCTACCTAGGACTAGCGGGAGCTACGAGCAGTACTTC
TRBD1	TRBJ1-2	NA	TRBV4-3	CASGDRGDYGYTF	TGCGCCAGCGGGGACAGGGGTGACTATGGCTACACCTTC
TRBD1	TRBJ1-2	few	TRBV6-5	CASSHHPGTGDYGYTF	TGTGCCAGCAGTCACCACCCGGGGACAGGGGACTATGGCTACACCTTC
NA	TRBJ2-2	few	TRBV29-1	CSVEGGHGTGELFF	TGCAGCGTTGAGGGTGGGCACGGCACCGGGGAGCTGTTTTTT
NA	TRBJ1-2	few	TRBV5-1	CASSLDLQTNYGYTF	TGCGCCAGCAGCTTGGACCTACAGACTAACTATGGCTACACCTTC
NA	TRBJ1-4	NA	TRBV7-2	CAGSFAGAAANGELFF	TGTGCCGGCAGCTTCGCTGGGGCTGCAGCTAATGGAGAGCTGTTTTTT
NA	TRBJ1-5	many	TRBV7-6	CASSLEGFNQPQHF	TGTGCCAGCAGCTTGGAGGGGTTCAATCAGCCCCAGCATTTT
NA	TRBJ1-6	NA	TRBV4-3	CASSQDFSFRLLHF	TGCGCCAGCAGCCAAGATTTCTCTTTCAGGCTCCTCCACTTT
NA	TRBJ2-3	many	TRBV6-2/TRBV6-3	CASSQGRGTQYF	TGTGCCAGCAGCCAGGGGAGAGGTACGCAGTATTTT
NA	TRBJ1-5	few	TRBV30	CAWSVGGSKPQHF	TGTGCCTGGAGTGTAGGGGGTTCCAAGCCCCAGCATTTT
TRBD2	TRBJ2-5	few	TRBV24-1	CATSQYPGLAGEQETQYF	TGTGCCACCAGCCAATATCCGGGACTAGCGGGGGAACAAGAGACCCAGTACTTC
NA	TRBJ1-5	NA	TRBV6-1	CASSGARGSNQPQHF	TGTGCCAGCAGTGGAGCGCGGGGTAGCAATCAGCCCCAGCATTTT
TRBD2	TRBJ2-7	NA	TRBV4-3	CASSQESSGGYEQSF	TGCGCCAGCAGCCAAGAGAGTAGCGGGGGTTACGAGCAGTCCTTC
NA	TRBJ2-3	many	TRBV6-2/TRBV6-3	CASSYLGASTDTQYF	TGTGCCAGCAGTTATCTCGGAGCGAGCACAGATACGCAGTATTTT
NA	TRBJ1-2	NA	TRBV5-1	CASSLSGYWNGYTF	TGCGCCAGCAGCTTATCGGGATACTGGAATGGCTACACCTTC
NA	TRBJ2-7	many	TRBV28	CASSPVTGAYEQYF	TGTGCCAGCAGTCCCGTGACAGGAGCCTACGAGCAGTACTTC
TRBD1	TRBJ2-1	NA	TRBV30	CAWGQGVHNEQFF	TGTGCCTGGGGACAGGGTGTTCACAATGAGCAGTTCTTC
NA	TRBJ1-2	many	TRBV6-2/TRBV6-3	CASSYAYYGYTF	TGTGCCAGCAGTTACGCGTACTATGGCTACACCTTC
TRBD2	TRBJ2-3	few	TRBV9	CASSVTLAGNTDTQYF	TGTGCCAGCAGCGTAACGCTAGCGGGAAACACAGATACGCAGTATTTT
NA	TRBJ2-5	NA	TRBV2	CASSDWQETQYF	TGTGCCAGCTCTGACTGGCAAGAGACCCAGTACTTC
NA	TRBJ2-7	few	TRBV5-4	CASSPTSGRAASYEQYF	TGTGCCAGCAGCCCGACGAGTGGGCGGGCGGCCTCCTACGAGCAGTACTTC
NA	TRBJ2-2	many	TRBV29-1	CSVDFGSRSTGELFF	TGCAGCGTTGATTTCGGGAGCCGAAGCACCGGGGAGCTGTTTTTT
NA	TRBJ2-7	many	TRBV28	CASSLSRYYEQYF	TGTGCCAGCAGTTTATCCCGATACTACGAGCAGTACTTC